The 11 T cell receptor beta chains reported below all come from one sample, sequenced in a study of glioma-infiltrating T cells. TCR alpha and beta CDR3 regions were amplified from RNA using iRepertoire nested multiplex PCR. TCRdb re-called the multiplex PCR reads with MiXCR, one entry per CDR3 protein. Of 150,000 to 200,000 distinct CDR3 sequences listed, over 30% are singletons. The sequencing sample was made of glioma tissue, nonneoplastic brain tissue, or PBMCs (not recorded which). The source is a human donor with low-grade glioma or glioblastoma, undergoing nonglioma brain surgery, or in good health (not recorded which).

At least ten counts were recorded for this clonotype. The chain links TRBV27 to TRBJ2-3, with 8 bases aligning to TRBD2. With 3 bases clipped from V and 5 bases from J, the junction kept 7 bases outside the gene matches. CDR1 and CDR2 from the germline V gene are MNHEY and SMNVEV (reference sequence). This CDR3 has 15 amino acids. The CDR3 here is CASSFAAGAGDTQYF. The CDR3 DNA reads as TGTGCCAGCAGTTTTGCAGCGGGAGCGGGAGATACGCAGTATTTT.

This clonotype came up many times. This could be a read error, since a much larger clone is one nucleotide away. The rearrangement links TRBV12-3 or TRBV12-4 to TRBJ1-1; D is undetermined. The V and J ends lost 3 bases and 0 bases respectively, with 5 bases between them. The CDR3 consists of 13 residues. The CDR3 loop is CASSFAVNTEAFF. The CDR3 bases are TGTGCCAGCAGTTTCGCGGTGAACACTGAAGCTTTCTTT.

Details on this clonotype: Mismatch with germline at one junction end may stem from a read error. J is TRBJ2-4 and V is TRBV4-1; no reliable D call. Germline values: CDR1 MGHRA, CDR2 YSYEKL. This CDR3 comprises 15 residues. The CDR3 region is CASSQASASKDIQYF. For the CDR3, the DNA is TGCGCCAGCAGCCAAGCGTCAGCGTCCAAAGACATTCAGTACTTC.

With regard to this clonotype: A much more abundant neighbour one base away suggests this may be a read error. Here the CDR3 DNA reads TGTGCCAGCAGCCAAGATTTAAGGAGTCAGCCCCAGCATTTT. Its translation is CASSQDLRSQPQHF. V is TRBV4-2 and J is TRBJ1-5; D gene unclear. CDR3 length: 14 residues. V was clipped by 0 bases and J by 6 bases, with 9 bases between them. Germline CDR1 and CDR2: LGHNA and YNFKEQ.

This clonotype appeared many times. The J gene is TRBJ2-7, the V gene TRBV24-1, with unresolved D. Trimming shortened V by 3 bases and J by 4 bases, and 9 bases separated the two germline ends. This CDR3 is built from 13 residues. Per germline, CDR1 KGHDR and CDR2 SFDVKD. The CDR3 sequence is CATSDPDEYEQYF. DNA of the CDR3: TGTGCCACCAGTGATCCGGACGAATACGAGCAGTACTTC.

This clonotype occurred many times. J is TRBJ2-3 and V is TRBV7-2, with D hard to call. Trimming left V 0 bases short and J 5 bases short, with 12 bases between. The CDR3 is 15 residues long. Germline CDR1 SGHTA, CDR2 FQGNSA. In nucleotides, the CDR3 is TGTGCCAGCAGCTTAGCGAGGCAGGTTGGAGATACGCAGTATTTT. Protein: CASSLARQVGDTQYF.

This clonotype was counted ten times or more. The chain employs TRBV20-1 and TRBJ2-5, with TRBD2 matching 9 bases. The CDR3 consists of 13 residues. CDR1 and CDR2 from the germline V gene are DFQATT and SNEGSKA (reference sequence). V shed 6 bases, J shed 5 bases, and the junction held 7 bases outside the gene matches. The CDR3 loop is CSADAGGQETQYF. In DNA form, the CDR3 reads TGCAGTGCAGACGCGGGAGGGCAGGAGACCCAGTACTTC.

As concerns this clonotype: Germline is not matched at one junction end, which may reflect a read error. The chain uses TRBV6-1 and TRBJ2-5; the match to TRBD2 covers 11 bases. The CDR3 is made up of 15 amino acids. Germline V lookup: CDR1 MNHNS, CDR2 SASEGT. CDR3 sequence (DNA): TGTGCCAGCAGTGAACTAGCGGGAGGACAAGAGACCCATCACTTC. Its translation: CASSELAGGQETHHF.

The chain has TRBV20-1 and TRBJ2-1; 7 nucleotides agree with TRBD2. The CDR3 sequence is 17 residues long. The germline V gene has CDR1 DFQATT and CDR2 SNEGSKA (reference sequence). After removal of 5 bases from V and 4 bases from J, the junction contained 17 bases not matched to a gene. This chain's CDR3 is CSALPRPAGLEYNEQFF. The DNA of the CDR3 is TGCAGTGCTTTGCCGAGACCAGCGGGACTTGAGTACAATGAGCAGTTCTTC.

This chain connects TRBV4-1 to TRBJ2-7; TRBD2 agrees at 10 bases. The V segment lost 5 bases and the J segment 2 bases; nucleotides outside the gene matches: 3. This CDR3 is 14 amino acids long. CDR1 and CDR2 from the germline V gene are MGHRA and YSYEKL. The CDR3 sequence: CASSKTSGTYEQYF. The CDR3, as DNA: TGCGCCAGCAGCAAAACTAGCGGGACCTACGAGCAGTACTTC.

At least ten counts were recorded for this clonotype. V gene TRBV12-3 or TRBV12-4 combines with J gene TRBJ2-1; TRBD2 matches 7 bases. This CDR3 is built from 13 residues. V lost 1 base and J lost 9; bases outside the gene matches: 3. CDR3 protein: CASSLGLAVEQFF. The CDR3 DNA is TGTGCCAGCAGTTTAGGACTAGCTGTTGAGCAGTTCTTC.